A single T cell receptor (beta chain) is shown here with its context. TCRdb keeps only in-frame clones here, not all; method: immunoSEQ multiplex PCR. This sample has about 70,000 clones, with more than 85% found just once. This CDR3 spans 13 amino acids. Per the germline V gene, CDR1 is KGHSH and CDR2 is LQKENI. Between the trimmed V and J ends, which lost 3 bases and 1 base, there was a span of 6 bases. This entry belongs to a study of blood T cell repertoires in COVID-19. For the study at large: COVID-19 samples from acute and convalescent phases originated in the United States, Italy and Spain.

The clonotype originates from a man aged 70 or older with active COVID-19. The chain carries TRBV18 and TRBJ1-2, with D tentatively TRBD1 (5 bases). The sample was peripheral blood. CDR3 nucleotide sequence: TGTGCCAGCTCACCGACAGATAACTATGGCTACACCTTC. Amino acid sequence: CASSPTDNYGYTF. The entire variable domain, with the rest obtained from reference TRBV18 and TRBJ1-2, is as follows: NAGVMQNPRHLVRRRGQEARLRCSPMKGHSHVYWYRQLPEEGLKFMVYLQKENIIDESGMPKERFSAEFPKEGPSILRIQQVVRGDSAAYFCASSPTDNYGYTFGSGTRLTVV.